This is a list of T cell receptor beta chains from one sample in a study of yellow fever vaccine responses in identical twins. One entry per CDR3 protein, called by TCRdb with MiXCR from the RT-PCR reads. The data show about 10,000 distinct CDR3 sequences, roughly 83% seen once. The material was T cells from blood (PBMCs), unsorted or a sorted subset (not recorded which), obtained before or after yellow fever vaccination (not recorded which). These receptors came from a woman younger than 35 who received the yellow fever vaccine. Both conserved end residues are part of each CDR3. D genes are given only for firm matches. A row's size may be missing; if present it is once, few, many or a size class.

j_call d_call v_call clone_size cdr3_aa cdr3_nt
TRBJ2-2 TRBD2 TRBV3-1 . CASSQDSRAGVRTGELFF TGTGCCAGCAGCCAAGACTCCCGGGCGGGAGTCAGGACCGGGGAGCTGTTTTTT
TRBJ2-3 TRBD1 TRBV19 . CASSRGQGRSTDTQYF TGTGCCAGTAGTAGAGGACAGGGGAGGAGCACAGATACGCAGTATTTT
TRBJ1-3 . TRBV11-3 . CASSFSGNTIYF TGTGCCAGCAGCTTCTCTGGAAACACCATATATTTT
TRBJ2-1 . TRBV11-2 . CASSLGLGEWFF TGTGCCAGCAGCTTAGGTCTAGGGGAGTGGTTCTTC
TRBJ2-5 . TRBV28 . CASSSPLGQHQETQYF TGTGCCAGCAGTTCCCCCCTTGGCCAGCACCAAGAGACCCAGTACTTC
TRBJ2-1 . TRBV3-1 once CASSQLDEQFF TGTGCCAGCAGCCAACTAGATGAGCAGTTCTTC
TRBJ1-1 . TRBV15 few CATSRGWGAPGEAFF TGTGCCACCAGCAGGGGGTGGGGGGCGCCGGGTGAAGCTTTCTTT
TRBJ2-7 . TRBV3-1 . CASSQTTDYEQYF TGTGCCAGCAGCCAAACTACGGACTACGAGCAGTACTTC
TRBJ2-1 . TRBV29-1 few CSVVFWGAEQFF TGCAGCGTTGTCTTTTGGGGGGCTGAGCAGTTCTTC
TRBJ2-7 . TRBV12-3/TRBV12-4 few CASRDKTYEQYF TGTGCCAGCCGGGACAAAACCTACGAGCAGTACTTC
TRBJ2-5 . TRBV12-3/TRBV12-4 . CASSLGVQQETQYF TGTGCCAGCAGTTTAGGAGTACAACAAGAGACCCAGTACTTC
TRBJ1-4 . TRBV9 few CASSVAGVGEKLFF TGTGCCAGCAGCGTAGCAGGGGTTGGAGAAAAACTGTTTTTT
TRBJ2-5 . TRBV4-2 . CASSQELGLNQGMKTQYF TGTGCCAGCAGCCAAGAGTTGGGGTTGAACCAGGGTATGAAGACCCAGTACTTC
TRBJ2-1 . TRBV6-5 . CASSYSGPRSSYNEQFF TGTGCCAGCAGTTACTCGGGTCCGAGAAGCTCCTACAATGAGCAGTTCTTC
TRBJ2-3 TRBD2 TRBV29-1 . CSADGTSGKSTDTQYF TGCAGCGCCGACGGGACTAGCGGGAAAAGCACAGATACGCAGTATTTT
TRBJ1-5 . TRBV5-1 . CASSFGVDQPQHF TGCGCCAGCAGCTTCGGTGTGGATCAGCCCCAGCATTTT
TRBJ2-3 . TRBV11-1 . CASSLALTAEDTQYF TGTGCCAGCAGCTTAGCGCTGACAGCCGAGGATACGCAGTATTTT
TRBJ2-5 . TRBV12-3/TRBV12-4 few CASSKSEGEKETQYF TGTGCCAGCAGTAAAAGTGAGGGCGAAAAAGAGACCCAGTACTTC
TRBJ2-5 . TRBV5-1 once CASRITSANPQETQYF TGCGCCAGCCGTATAACCTCAGCAAACCCCCAAGAGACCCAGTACTTC
TRBJ1-5 . TRBV4-1 . CASSQTGQGDQPQHF TGCGCCAGCAGCCAAACGGGTCAAGGGGATCAGCCCCAGCATTTT
TRBJ1-5 . TRBV10-1 few CASSDAGSNQPQHF TGCGCCAGCAGTGACGCGGGTAGCAATCAGCCCCAGCATTTT
TRBJ1-2 . TRBV10-1 . CASSERQGYGYTF TGCGCCAGCAGTGAGCGGCAGGGCTATGGCTACACCTTC
TRBJ2-7 TRBD2 TRBV28 once CASSPGTSGVYEQYF TGTGCCAGCAGTCCCGGGACTAGCGGGGTGTACGAGCAGTACTTC
TRBJ2-7 TRBD2 TRBV6-1 . CASRPSSGTAYEQYF TGTGCCAGCAGACCTTCTAGCGGGACAGCCTACGAGCAGTACTTC
TRBJ2-7 . TRBV7-6 . CASSLVEGYEQYF TGTGCCAGCAGCTTAGTGGAGGGGTACGAGCAGTACTTC
TRBJ1-4 . TRBV14 . CASSQGTGPTNEKLFF TGTGCCAGCAGCCAAGGCACAGGTCCAACTAATGAAAAACTGTTTTTT
TRBJ2-7 . TRBV12-3/TRBV12-4 . CASSGTIGQYF TGTGCCAGCAGTGGGACGATCGGGCAGTACTTC
TRBJ2-5 . TRBV2 . CATKGGAEEDQYF TGTGCCACCAAAGGGGGGGCGGAGGAGGACCAGTACTTC
TRBJ2-1 TRBD1 TRBV6-1 . CASRGAMGTGSYNEQFF TGTGCCAGCAGGGGAGCAATGGGGACAGGGTCCTACAATGAGCAGTTCTTC
TRBJ2-3 . TRBV20-1 . CSARPLTNTDTQYF TGCAGTGCTAGACCTCTGACCAACACAGATACGCAGTATTTT
TRBJ2-2 TRBD1 TRBV7-7 . CASSPTGDTGELFF TGTGCCAGCAGTCCTACAGGGGACACCGGGGAGCTGTTTTTT
TRBJ2-4 TRBD2 TRBV4-3 . CASSQDRPAGDIQYF TGCGCCAGCAGCCAAGATAGGCCAGCGGGAGACATTCAGTACTTC
TRBJ1-2 . TRBV11-2 . CASRQGSYYGYTF TGTGCCAGCAGGCAAGGGAGCTACTATGGCTACACCTTC
TRBJ2-1 TRBD2 TRBV27 . CASSFWRGGGNEQFF TGTGCCAGCAGTTTTTGGCGGGGGGGTGGCAATGAGCAGTTCTTC
TRBJ2-1 TRBD2 TRBV7-8 once CASSLASSGSEQFF TGTGCCAGCAGCTTAGCTTCTAGCGGGAGTGAACAGTTCTTC
TRBJ2-3 . TRBV29-1 . CSVGWGTTDTQYF TGCAGCGTTGGGTGGGGAACCACAGATACGCAGTATTTT
TRBJ2-1 TRBD2 TRBV4-1 . CASSQVTSGFYNEQFF TGCGCCAGCAGCCAAGTCACTAGCGGATTCTACAATGAGCAGTTCTTC
TRBJ1-5 . TRBV7-2 . CASSSSTMAQHF TGTGCCAGCAGCTCCTCGACCATGGCCCAGCATTTT
TRBJ2-1 TRBD1 TRBV6-4 . CASSDSTGDSSNEQFF TGTGCCAGCAGTGACTCGACAGGGGACTCCTCCAATGAGCAGTTCTTC
TRBJ1-2 . TRBV28 . CASSAGYGYTF TGTGCCAGCAGTGCAGGCTATGGCTACACCTTC
TRBJ2-1 . TRBV29-1 . CSAIRDHYNEQFF TGCAGCGCCATCCGGGACCATTACAATGAGCAGTTCTTC
TRBJ2-1 . TRBV25-1 . CASSEDGDSYNEQFF TGTGCCAGCAGTGAGGACGGAGACTCCTACAATGAGCAGTTCTTC
TRBJ2-1 . TRBV4-1 . CASTPDTSSYNEQFF TGCGCCAGCACCCCCGACACGTCCTCCTACAATGAGCAGTTCTTC
TRBJ2-1 . TRBV5-1 . CASRVQGYNEQFF TGCGCCAGCCGGGTACAGGGCTACAATGAGCAGTTCTTC
TRBJ2-7 . TRBV11-1 once CASSGGIGSIVSYEQYF TGTGCCAGCAGCGGGGGGATAGGGTCGATCGTCTCCTACGAGCAGTACTTC